This TCR beta chain emerged from a study of blood T cells in healthy people across ages. A sample-barcoded 5' primer and a J-beta primer mix were used in a second PCR of about 6 to 11 cycles. Paired-end reads containing CDR3 totaled no fewer than 2.5 million for each sample. TCRdb redid the calling of the 5' RACE reads with MiXCR, one entry per CDR3 protein. This table holds some 320,000 distinct CDR3 sequences, 25% to 30% found once. On this clonotype: Its antigen is undetermined. Germline is not matched at one junction end, which may reflect a read error.

The germline V gene has CDR1 SSHAT and CDR2 FNYEAQ (reference sequence). This CDR3 has 14 amino acids. Points from the study as a whole: Percentage of naive T cells showed a strong correlation with TCR beta diversity.

This receptor was taken from a woman aged 65 to 85 in good health. The sample comprised blood. The chain recombines TRBV7-7 with TRBJ1-4, with D unresolved. This CDR3 is CASSFRRRDEKLFF. In nucleotides, the CDR3 is TGTGCTAGCAGCTTCCGAAGGAGGGATGAAAAACTGTTTTTT.